This TCR beta chain was retrieved from a study of T cells in Graves' hyperthyroidism and ophthalmopathy. Overall study findings and caveats: Using 13 V-J features, a model discriminated ophthalmopathy from stable hyperthyroidism.

Used for diagnoses were clinical symptoms, serum thyroxine and TRAb, thyroid ultrasound and orbital computed tomography. Out of over 9 ml of fresh peripheral blood came the PBMCs. This clonotype was seen ten or more times. Its antigen is unknown. CDR1 and CDR2 from the germline V gene are SGHNT and YENEEA. Germline trimming cut 8 bases from V and 1 base from J; bases unmatched to any gene: 7. The CDR3 runs 15 residues. There were TCR beta CDR3 regions amplified from RNA transcripts. The TCR CDR3 first-round RT-PCR relied on the HTBI primer set. One entry per CDR3 protein results from TCRdb running MiXCR on the multiplex PCR reads. This sample carries some 650,000 distinct CDR3 sequences, 16% of them seen once, and the ten largest clones take 3% to 4%.

This TCR was recovered from a middle-aged woman with Graves' ophthalmopathy. The sequenced material came from blood. The V and J genes are TRBV11-3 and TRBJ2-2; 7 positions agree with TRBD2. CDR3 protein: CASPPGTKNTGELFF. In DNA form, the CDR3 reads TGTGCCAGCCCTCCCGGGACTAAGAACACCGGGGAGCTGTTTTTT.